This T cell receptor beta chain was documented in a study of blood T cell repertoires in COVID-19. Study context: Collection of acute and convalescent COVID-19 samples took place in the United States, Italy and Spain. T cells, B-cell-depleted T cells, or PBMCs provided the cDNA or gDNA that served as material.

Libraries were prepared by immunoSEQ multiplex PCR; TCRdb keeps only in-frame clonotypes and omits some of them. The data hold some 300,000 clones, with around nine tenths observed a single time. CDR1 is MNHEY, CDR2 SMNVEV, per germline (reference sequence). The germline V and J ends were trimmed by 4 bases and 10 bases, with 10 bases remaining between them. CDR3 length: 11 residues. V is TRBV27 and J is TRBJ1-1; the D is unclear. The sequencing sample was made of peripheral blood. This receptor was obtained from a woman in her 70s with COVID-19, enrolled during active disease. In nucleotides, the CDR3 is TGTGCCAGCAGTTCGGGTAGCGGAGCTTTCTTT. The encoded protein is CASSSGSGAFF.